The TCR beta chain under discussion was sequenced for a study of graft-versus-host responses after intestinal transplantation. The study, taken as a whole, reports: Early after transplant, HvG clones declined as circulating GvH clones peaked.

Remarks on this clone: The antigen remains unidentified.

Germline lookup yields CDR1 LGHNA and CDR2 YNFKEQ. This CDR3 is built from 15 residues. The ends were cut back, 0 bases at V and 2 bases at J, with 11 bases in the middle. Libraries were prepared by immunoSEQ multiplex PCR; TCRdb keeps only in-frame clonotypes and omits some of them. The table shows 55,000 to 65,000 clones, with 85% to 95% occurring only once. The TCR was taken from a human donor who was the organ donor for an intestinal transplant. V gene TRBV4-2 combines with J gene TRBJ2-7; tentatively, D is TRBD1 (6 bases). The sequenced sample was unstimulated CD4+ T cells sorted from spleen or lymph node cells, obtained before transplant. The CDR3 nucleotides read TGTGCCAGCAGCCAAGAATCAGGGGCAGCCTACGAGCAGTACTTC. Translating it yields CASSQESGAAYEQYF.